The rows below give T cell receptor beta chains drawn from one sample of a study of regulatory T cells in long-lasting Graves disease. TCRdb re-called the multiplex PCR reads through MiXCR, storing one row per CDR3 protein. This table has a few hundred thousand distinct CDR3 sequences, around 22% appearing once. Material: peripheral blood mononuclear cells (PBMCs), obtained when the disease was refractory, from a patient treated with antithyroid drugs. The source is a female donor with Graves disease. The CDR3 runs from the conserved cysteine through the conserved F or W. A D gene is named only where the DNA matches it firmly. Clone sizes are given selectively: once, few, many, or a class where the clone is expanded.

clone_size,v_call,cdr3_length,j_call,d_call,cdr3_aa,cdr3_nt
many,TRBV28,15,TRBJ1-1,.,CASSATVLANTEAFF,TGTGCCAGCAGTGCGACAGTGCTAGCGAACACTGAAGCTTTCTTT
many,TRBV3-1,14,TRBJ1-2,TRBD1,CASSPDRVSAAGTF,TGTGCCAGCAGCCCGGACAGGGTGTCTGCCGCGGGTACCTTC
many,TRBV28,19,TRBJ2-3,.,CASIVGGQTFYTRTDTQYF,TGTGCCAGCATCGTCGGGGGCCAGACCTTCTACACACGCACAGATACGCAGTATTTT
.,TRBV5-4,14,TRBJ2-7,.,CASRYQGGAGEQYF,TGTGCCAGCAGATATCAGGGGGGAGCCGGGGAGCAGTACTTC
many,TRBV12-3/TRBV12-4,14,TRBJ1-4,TRBD1,CASSGQGGTEKLFF,TGTGCCAGCAGTGGACAGGGAGGGACGGAAAAACTGTTTTTT
.,TRBV5-5,19,TRBJ1-6,.,CASSTVGAIDILADSPLHF,TGTGCCAGCAGCACTGTAGGGGCGATTGATATACTTGCTGATTCACCCCTCCACTTT
.,TRBV5-1,16,TRBJ1-1,.,CASSLTPRGLNTEAFF,TGCGCCAGCAGCTTGACACCTCGGGGGCTGAACACTGAAGCTTTCTTT
few,TRBV20-1,17,TRBJ2-5,.,CSAHPWASSLYQETQYF,TGCAGTGCTCACCCCTGGGCTTCTTCCCTGTACCAAGAGACCCAGTACTTC
many,TRBV12-3/TRBV12-4,13,TRBJ1-2,.,CASSSTANYGYTF,TGTGCCAGCAGTTCTACAGCCAACTATGGCTACACCTTC
.,TRBV14,15,TRBJ1-1,.,CASSQFTTANTEAFF,TGTGCCAGCAGCCAATTCACCACAGCGAACACTGAAGCTTTCTTT
.,TRBV20-1,16,TRBJ1-1,TRBD1,CSARPPGQGGNTEAFF,TGCAGTGCTAGACCACCGGGACAGGGGGGGAACACTGAAGCTTTCTTT
many,TRBV2,15,TRBJ2-7,.,CASSEGAGRFYEQYF,TGTGCCAGCAGTGAAGGGGCAGGGAGGTTCTACGAGCAGTACTTC
.,TRBV14,14,TRBJ2-7,.,CASSQERGTYEQYF,TGTGCCAGCAGCCAAGAACGCGGGACCTACGAGCAGTACTTC
.,TRBV11-2,16,TRBJ2-7,TRBD1,CASSPVPGQGPYEQYF,TGTGCCAGCAGTCCGGTACCGGGACAGGGACCCTACGAGCAGTACTTC
.,TRBV20-1,16,TRBJ2-5,TRBD2,CSATHPGLAGQETQYF,TGCAGTGCTACCCACCCGGGACTAGCGGGTCAAGAGACCCAGTACTTC